The clone carrying this T cell receptor beta chain was recorded only once. This specimen belongs to a study of blood T cells in healthy people across ages. Between the trimmed V and J ends, which lost 5 bases and 2 bases, there was a span of 12 bases. The V gene's germline CDR1 is DFQATT and CDR2 SNEGSKA (reference sequence). The CDR3 runs 13 residues. Then a second PCR, running about 6 to 11 cycles, was carried out with a sample-barcoded 5' primer and a J-beta primer mix. All cDNA molecules were each tagged by a template-switch adaptor with 12 random nucleotides. TCRdb reprocessed the 5' RACE reads via MiXCR and lists one record per CDR3 protein. The data show 750,000 to 950,000 distinct CDR3 sequences, about 55% seen once. Every donor provided roughly 10 milliliters of peripheral blood. Isolating PBMCs gave at least 6.5 million of these cells per sample.

This TCR derives from an elderly man in good health. The sample taken for sequencing was blood. The chain links TRBV20-1 to TRBJ2-5; TRBD2 is a possible D gene (7 bases). The DNA for the CDR3 is TGCAGTGCTGGGGGGGGCTATCAAGAGACCCAGTACTTC. It translates to CSAGGGYQETQYF.